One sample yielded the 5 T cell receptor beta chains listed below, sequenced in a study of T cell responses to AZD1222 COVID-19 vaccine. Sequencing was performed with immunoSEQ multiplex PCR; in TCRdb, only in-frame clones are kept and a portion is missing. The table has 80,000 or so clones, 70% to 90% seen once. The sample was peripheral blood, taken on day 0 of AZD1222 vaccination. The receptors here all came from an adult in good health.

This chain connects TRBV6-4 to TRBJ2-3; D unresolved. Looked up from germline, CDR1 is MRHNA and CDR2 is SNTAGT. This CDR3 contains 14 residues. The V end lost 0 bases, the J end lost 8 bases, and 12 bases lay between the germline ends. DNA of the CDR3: TGTGCCAGCAGTGACTCGAGTATAGGCGGTACGCAGTATTTT. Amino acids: CASSDSSIGGTQYF.

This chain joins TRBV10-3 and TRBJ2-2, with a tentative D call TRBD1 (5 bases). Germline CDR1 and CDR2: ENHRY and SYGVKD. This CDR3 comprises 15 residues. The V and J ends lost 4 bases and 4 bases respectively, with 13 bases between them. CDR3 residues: CAISVQGTATGELFF. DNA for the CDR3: TGTGCCATCAGTGTGCAGGGTACGGCCACCGGGGAGCTGTTTTTT.

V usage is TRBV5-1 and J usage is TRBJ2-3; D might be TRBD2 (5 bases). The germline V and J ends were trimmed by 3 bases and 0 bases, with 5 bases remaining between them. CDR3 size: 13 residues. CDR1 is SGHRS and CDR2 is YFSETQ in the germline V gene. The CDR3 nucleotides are TGCGCCAGCAGCTGGACTAGCACAGATACGCAGTATTTT. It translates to CASSWTSTDTQYF.

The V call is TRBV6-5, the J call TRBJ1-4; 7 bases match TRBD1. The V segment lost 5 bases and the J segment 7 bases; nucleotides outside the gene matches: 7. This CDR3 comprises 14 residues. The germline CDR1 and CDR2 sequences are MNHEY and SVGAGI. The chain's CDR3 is CASSREGASEKLFF. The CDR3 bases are TGTGCCAGCAGTAGGGAGGGGGCCAGTGAAAAACTGTTTTTT.

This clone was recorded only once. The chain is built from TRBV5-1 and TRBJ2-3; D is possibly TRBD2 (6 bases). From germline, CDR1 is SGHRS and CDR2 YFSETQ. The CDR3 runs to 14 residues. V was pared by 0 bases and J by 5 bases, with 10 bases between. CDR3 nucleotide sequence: TGCGCCAGCAGCTTGGAACATAGCGGAGATACGCAGTATTTT. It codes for CASSLEHSGDTQYF.